The T cell receptor (beta chain) described here comes from a study of blood T cell repertoires in COVID-19. About the study: PBMCs, B-cell-depleted T cells, or T cells provided the cDNA or gDNA that made up the material.

V was shortened by 7 bases and J by 9 bases, with 13 bases between the two germline ends. The CDR3 has 12 amino acids. Germline values: CDR1 SNHLY, CDR2 FYNNEI. Recruitment covered about 26 US areas and drew participants whose ages spanned roughly 18 to 90 years. The recovered donors of Cohort 3 showed two negative PCRs, clearance, or symptom resolution. Original methodology: Scientists estimated how many nucleated cells there were by amplifying reference gene primers. The assay was immunoSEQ multiplex PCR, and TCRdb's table has in-frame clones only and misses some. V and J calls and clone size come straight from that table; D and trimming were deduced from the DNA. The sample includes about 170,000 clones, roughly 90% of them seen just once.

This chain joins TRBV2 and TRBJ2-1; D is possibly TRBD1 (6 bases). Sequenced sample: PBMCs or T cells enriched from blood (not recorded which). This receptor was obtained from a young woman who had recovered from COVID-19. CDR3 loop: CASNQGSTEQFF. Here the CDR3 DNA reads TGTGCCAGCAATCAGGGGTCCACTGAGCAGTTCTTC.